This T cell receptor (beta chain) appears in the sequencing data of a study of CD8+ T cells in alopecia areata. Once RNA had been extracted, it was reverse transcribed into cDNA to act as the sequencing template. The method was immunoSEQ multiplex PCR; TCRdb's version includes in-frame clones alone and lacks a portion of them. This table holds 150,000 to 250,000 clones, about three fifths found once. As for treatment: oral pan-JAK inhibitor, 5-10 mg twice daily. Trimming stripped 2 bases from V and 8 bases from J, with 15 bases between. Germline V CDR1 and CDR2: MDHEN, SYDVKM. The CDR3 length is 14 residues.

V gene TRBV28 combines with J gene TRBJ1-2, with D possibly TRBD1 on 5 matching bases. This material consisted of CD4+ T cells sorted from blood, taken at week 4, from a patient treated with tofacitinib. The sequence was collected from a human donor with alopecia areata. The CDR3 coding sequence is TGTGCCAGCAGTTTAACCCTCGGGGGAGAAGGCTACACCTTC. Translation gives CASSLTLGGEGYTF.